The 27 T cell receptor beta chains below were found in one sample sequenced in a study of T cell repertoires in cytomegalovirus infection. TCRdb redid the calling of the reads with MiXCR, one entry per CDR3 protein. The repertoire holds around 450,000 distinct CDR3 sequences, with under 40% as singletons. The sequenced material came from PBMCs. Receptors were obtained from a human donor in good health (CMV status not recorded). Some clones in this sample may be carry-over from other donors' samples.

The V gene is TRBV24-1, the J gene TRBJ2-2; 15 bases align to TRBD2. The CDR3 extends over 19 amino acids. V was clipped by 5 bases and J by 1 base; unmatched bases: 7. The germline gives CDR1 KGHDR, CDR2 SFDVKD. The CDR3 is CATSAGTSGGPGNTGELFF. For the CDR3, the DNA is TGTGCCACCAGTGCTGGGACTAGCGGGGGGCCGGGGAACACCGGGGAGCTGTTTTTT.

This clonotype was recorded at least ten times. V and J are TRBV7-6 and TRBJ2-7, with D perhaps TRBD1 or TRBD2 (7 bases each). The CDR3 loop spans 15 amino acids. CDR1 and CDR2 (germline): SGHVS, FNYEAQ. Trimming stripped 8 bases from V and 3 bases from J, with 20 bases between. CDR3 region: CASATGWGGRYEQYF. CDR3 coding DNA: TGTGCCAGCGCGACAGGGTGGGGGGGACGCTACGAGCAGTACTTC.

J is TRBJ1-2 and V is TRBV19; 7 positions agree with TRBD1. The trim removed 2 bases at V and 5 bases at J, leaving 11 bases unmatched. CDR3 length: 16 amino acids. CDR1 is LNHDA, CDR2 SQIVND, per germline (reference sequence). CDR3 coding DNA: TGTGCCAGTAGTATACCCAAGGGGGCCGGGGGATATGGCTACACCTTC. This encodes CASSIPKGAGGYGYTF.

This clonotype was seen a single time. The chain links TRBV20-1 to TRBJ2-7; no clear D. Germline CDR1 reads DFQATT; CDR2 reads SNEGSKA (reference sequence). The CDR3 runs 13 residues. V was cut by 1 base and J by 9 bases, with 16 bases left in between. The CDR3 is CSARAPLSIGQYF. The CDR3 DNA reads TGCAGTGCTAGAGCCCCCCTGTCCATCGGGCAGTACTTC.

The CDR3 protein is CASTPSGTGELFF. The CDR3 bases are TGTGCCAGTACACCGAGCGGGACCGGGGAGCTGTTTTTT. V and J are TRBV6-5 and TRBJ2-2; D may be TRBD2 (6 bases). Trimming cost V 9 bases and J 5 bases, with 13 bases left between them. The CDR3 has 13 residues. In germline, CDR1 is MNHEY, CDR2 SVGAGI.

This clonotype was recorded a few times. The chain is built from TRBV6-2 or TRBV6-3 and TRBJ2-7; TRBD1 might be the D (6 bases). The CDR3 extends over 18 amino acids. The V gene's germline CDR1 is MNHEY and CDR2 SVGEGT. Trimming pared 0 bases from V and 7 bases from J, leaving 25 bases between. CDR3 protein: CASSYSIGGPSRPGEQYF. The CDR3 DNA reads TGTGCCAGCAGTTACTCGATAGGGGGACCATCACGTCCGGGTGAGCAGTACTTC.

The chain combines TRBV5-5 with TRBJ2-1; D may be TRBD1 (6 bases). This CDR3 is built from 14 residues. CDR1 SGHKS and CDR2 YYEKEE come from the germline V gene (reference sequence). V was trimmed by 4 bases and J by 2 bases, leaving 10 bases between them. DNA of the CDR3: TGTGCCAGCAGCGGCGACAGGACCTACAATGAGCAGTTCTTC. Translated, it gives CASSGDRTYNEQFF. Looking up the rest from reference TRBV5-5 and TRBJ2-1 gives the full variable domain: DAGVTQSPTHLIKTRGQQVTLRCSPISGHKSVSWYQQVLGQGPQFIFQYYEKEERGRGNFPDRFSARQFPNYSSELNVNALLLGDSALYLCASSGDRTYNEQFFGPGTRLTVL.

The chain joins TRBV4-1 to TRBJ1-5; tentative D call: TRBD1 (6 bases). The ends were cut back, 4 bases at V and 0 bases at J, with 16 bases in the middle. Germline V gene lookup returns CDR1 MGHRA and CDR2 YSYEKL. This CDR3 comprises 17 residues. CDR3 protein: CASSLGYDRFSNQPQHF. CDR3 nucleotide sequence: TGCGCCAGCAGCCTAGGATATGACAGGTTTAGCAATCAGCCCCAGCATTTT.

The chain couples TRBV19 to TRBJ1-4; 9 bases agree with TRBD1. Germline V gene lookup returns CDR1 LNHDA and CDR2 SQIVND (reference sequence). V lost 6 bases, J lost 6 bases, and 8 bases stayed unmatched. The CDR3 is 15 residues long. This CDR3 is CASSPWDRDDEKLFF. The CDR3 bases are TGTGCCAGTAGCCCTTGGGACAGGGATGATGAAAAACTGTTTTTT.

This clonotype has at least ten counts. V and J are TRBV7-6 and TRBJ1-1; D is unclear. The CDR3 length is 13 residues. V was shortened by 5 bases and J by 4 bases, with 11 bases between the two germline ends. Germline CDR1 reads SGHVS; CDR2 reads FNYEAQ. The CDR3 DNA reads as TGTGCCAGCAGCAAGGGAGGAGGCACTGAAGCTTTCTTT. Residues: CASSKGGGTEAFF.

The chain has TRBV27 and TRBJ2-3; D gene uncertain. The germline V and J ends were trimmed by 0 bases and 5 bases, with 12 bases remaining between them. Germline-derived CDR1 and CDR2 are MNHEY and SMNVEV (reference sequence). This CDR3 region has 15 residues. The CDR3, as DNA: TGTGCCAGCAGTTTATCCCTAGTCTTTAGAGATACGCAGTATTTT. As protein: CASSLSLVFRDTQYF.

The CDR3 here is CSARDLNRNSPLHF. The CDR3 nucleotides are TGCAGTGCTAGAGACCTAAACAGAAATTCACCCCTCCACTTT. V usage is TRBV20-1 and J usage is TRBJ1-6, with no clear D. Trimming removed 0 bases at V and 7 bases at J, with 10 bases between. Per germline, CDR1 DFQATT and CDR2 SNEGSKA (reference sequence). The CDR3 is 14 residues long.

The chain joins TRBV5-1 to TRBJ2-5, with a tentative D call TRBD1 (6 bases). V was pared by 6 bases and J by 2 bases, with 20 bases between. This CDR3 contains 16 residues. From germline, CDR1 is SGHRS and CDR2 YFSETQ. The DNA of the CDR3 is TGCGCCAGCATTGGACAACCGGGACATACTCAAGAGACCCAGTACTTC. This gives the protein CASIGQPGHTQETQYF.

This chain joins TRBV4-1 and TRBJ1-4; D not certain. The germline V gene encodes CDR1 MGHRA and CDR2 YSYEKL. The CDR3 is 15 amino acids. The germline V and J ends were trimmed by 0 bases and 4 bases, with 9 bases remaining between them. In DNA form, the CDR3 reads TGCGCCAGCAGCCAAGAGCGTCTGATTAATGAAAAACTGTTTTTT. As protein: CASSQERLINEKLFF.

In this sample, this clonotype turned up many times. The V and J genes are TRBV12-3 or TRBV12-4 and TRBJ1-1; D is perhaps TRBD1 (6 bases). V was shortened by 2 bases and J by 2 bases, with 15 bases between the two germline ends. This CDR3 comprises 16 residues. As DNA, the CDR3 is TGTGCCAGCAGTTTAAACCCAGGACAGATCAACACTGAAGCTTTCTTT. Residues: CASSLNPGQINTEAFF.

This clonotype was picked up a small number of times. CDR3 sequence reads: CASSARGMNTEAFF. The CDR3 bases are TGTGCCAGCAGCGCCCGGGGGATGAACACTGAAGCTTTCTTT. V and J are TRBV9 and TRBJ1-1; TRBD1 might be the D (5 bases). Germline CDR1 and CDR2: SGDLS and YYNGEE. Trimming removed 3 bases from V and 0 bases from J, with 9 bases in between. The CDR3 is 14 amino acids. The full variable domain, completed using reference TRBV9 and TRBJ1-1, is DSGVTQTPKHLITATGQRVTLRCSPRSGDLSVYWYQQSLDQGLQFLIQYYNGEERAKGNILERFSAQQFPDLHSELNLSSLELGDSALYFCASSARGMNTEAFFGQGTRLTVV.

This clonotype was observed a handful of times. V is TRBV6-6 and J is TRBJ2-2; D is unclear. This CDR3 has 15 residues. Germline loops: CDR1 MNHNY, CDR2 SVGAGI (reference sequence). Trimming took 7 bases from V and 4 from J, leaving 16 bases between them. In DNA form, the CDR3 reads TGTGCCAGCAAACACAACCCAGACGGCACCGGGGAGCTGTTTTTT. Protein: CASKHNPDGTGELFF.

This clonotype was recorded many times. The rearrangement links TRBV12-3 or TRBV12-4 to TRBJ2-7; D gene unclear. The CDR3 is made up of 15 amino acids. V gave up 6 bases and J gave up 3 bases, with 18 bases separating them. CDR3 region: CASRRAGDKVYEQYF. The CDR3 region has the DNA TGTGCCAGCAGACGGGCCGGCGATAAAGTCTACGAGCAGTACTTC.

In its sample, this clonotype was seen a few times. V usage is TRBV6-2 or TRBV6-3 and J usage is TRBJ1-1, with 9 bases identical to TRBD1. V trimming: 5 bases; J trimming: 6 bases; junction bases outside the gene matches: 10. The CDR3 runs to 15 residues. Germline CDR1 reads MNHEY; CDR2 reads SVGEGT. The CDR3 DNA reads as TGTGCCAGCAGTAGGGACAGGGTTCGGGTGGCTGAAGCTTTCTTT. As protein: CASSRDRVRVAEAFF.

Many counts were recorded for this clonotype. The chain has TRBV7-6 and TRBJ2-3; D gene unclear. The CDR3 is 13 amino acids. Germline V gene lookup returns CDR1 SGHVS and CDR2 FNYEAQ. V was cut by 1 base and J by 4 bases, with 6 bases left in between. In nucleotides, the CDR3 is TGTGCCAGCAGCTTAGAACGACCAGATACGCAGTATTTT. Translation gives CASSLERPDTQYF.

This clonotype has more than one count but fewer than ten. This chain connects TRBV19 to TRBJ2-2; D remains ambiguous. CDR1 is LNHDA and CDR2 is SQIVND in the germline V gene (reference sequence). With 7 bases removed from V and 6 bases from J, the gap between germline ends came to 15 bases. This CDR3 spans 14 amino acids. CDR3 residues: CASKFGLNAGELFF. CDR3 nucleotide sequence: TGTGCCAGTAAATTCGGGCTAAACGCCGGGGAGCTGTTTTTT.

This clonotype was picked up many times. The chain carries TRBV7-2 and TRBJ2-3; the match to TRBD2 covers 12 bases. Germline V gives CDR1 SGHTA, CDR2 FQGNSA. J lost 4 bases, V lost 4 bases, and 9 bases had no gene match. This CDR3 has 17 amino acids. The CDR3: CASSYSLAGGSADTQYF. CDR3 DNA: TGTGCCAGCAGCTACTCACTAGCGGGGGGTAGCGCAGATACGCAGTATTTT.

The V gene is TRBV5-1, the J gene TRBJ2-6, with a possible D match to TRBD1 (6 bases). Germline lookup yields CDR1 SGHRS and CDR2 YFSETQ. V gave up 1 base and J gave up 0 bases, with 11 bases separating them. The CDR3 runs 17 residues. Written as DNA, the CDR3 is TGCGCCAGCAGCTTGTCAGGGGCCATCTCTGGGGCCAACGTCCTGACTTTC. Protein: CASSLSGAISGANVLTF.

V is TRBV12-3 or TRBV12-4 and J is TRBJ2-1; 7 bases are a match to TRBD2. The V gene end was trimmed by 6 bases and the J gene end by 2 bases; junction bases not matched to a gene: 7. This CDR3 contains 15 residues. CDR3 amino acids: CASRRTSAPYNEQFF. The CDR3 DNA follows: TGTGCCAGCAGGCGTACTAGCGCCCCCTACAATGAGCAGTTCTTC.

The V gene is TRBV3-1, the J gene TRBJ1-6; no firm D call. Germline CDR1 is LGHDT and CDR2 is YNNKEL (reference sequence). The length of the CDR3 is 17 residues. V lost 4 bases, J lost 7 bases, and 20 bases lay in between. The CDR3 reads CASSRLLVDPVNSPLHF. The CDR3, as DNA: TGTGCCAGCAGCCGTCTTTTGGTAGACCCTGTCAATTCACCCCTCCACTTT.

CDR3 sequence: CAIRKMVTAHEAFF. The CDR3 DNA sequence: TGTGCCATCCGAAAAATGGTGACAGCCCATGAAGCTTTCTTT. This chain uses TRBV10-3 with TRBJ1-1; maybe TRBD1 (5 bases). The CDR3 length is 14 residues. V was cut by 8 bases and J by 7 bases, with 20 bases left in between. The germline gives CDR1 ENHRY, CDR2 SYGVKD.

The sample holds many counts of this clonotype. The genes are TRBV7-3 and TRBJ1-1; D not resolved. The CDR3 has 14 residues. V lost 0 bases and J 0 bases, leaving 5 bases between the germline ends. CDR1 SGHTA and CDR2 FQGTGA come from the germline V gene. CDR3 loop: CASSLTRVNTEAFF. CDR3 nucleotides: TGTGCCAGCAGCTTAACCCGGGTGAACACTGAAGCTTTCTTT.